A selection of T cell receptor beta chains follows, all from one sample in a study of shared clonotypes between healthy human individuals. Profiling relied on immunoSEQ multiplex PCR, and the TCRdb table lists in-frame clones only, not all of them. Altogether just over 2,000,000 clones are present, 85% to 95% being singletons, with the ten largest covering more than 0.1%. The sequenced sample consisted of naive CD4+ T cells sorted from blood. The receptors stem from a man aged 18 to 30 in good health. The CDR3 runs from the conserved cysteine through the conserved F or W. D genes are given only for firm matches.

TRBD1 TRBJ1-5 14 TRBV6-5 CASSYGRGVQPQHF
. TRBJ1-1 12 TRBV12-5 CASGLQGTEAFF
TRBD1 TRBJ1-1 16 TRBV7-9 CASSLAGTGQNTEAFF
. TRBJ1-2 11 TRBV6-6 CASSYLYGYTF
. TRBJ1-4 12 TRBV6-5 CASSEPWEKLFF
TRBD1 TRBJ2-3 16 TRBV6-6 CASSPGTGGGTDTQYF
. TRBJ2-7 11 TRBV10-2 CASTSSYEQYF
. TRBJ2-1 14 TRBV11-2 CASSPFSGYNEQFF
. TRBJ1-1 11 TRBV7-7 CASSSTVEAFF
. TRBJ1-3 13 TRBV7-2 CASSLESRKEIYF
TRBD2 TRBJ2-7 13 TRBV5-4 CAMTGGKGYEQYF
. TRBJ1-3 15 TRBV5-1 CASSLAGISGNTIYF
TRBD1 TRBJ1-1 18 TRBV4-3 CASSQALIATGVGTEAFF
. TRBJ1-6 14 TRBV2 CASSGAAYNSPLHF
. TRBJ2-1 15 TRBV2 CASSEMPGAYNEQFF
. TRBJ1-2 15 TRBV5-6 CASSASLTVDYGYTF
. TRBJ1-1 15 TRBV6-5 CASSYDWGGFTEAFF
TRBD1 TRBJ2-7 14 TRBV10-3 CAISESGQTYEQYF
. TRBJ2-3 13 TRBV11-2 CASSLGAAGTQYF
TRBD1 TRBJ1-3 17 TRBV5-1 CASSPTGGAESGNTIYF
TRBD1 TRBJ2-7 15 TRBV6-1 CASSGAGTGSYEQYF
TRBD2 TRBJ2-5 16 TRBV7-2 CASSLQLGGGAETQYF
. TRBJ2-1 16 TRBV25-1 CASSESTVGPTNEQFF
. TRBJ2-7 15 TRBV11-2 CASSLQGTASYEQYF
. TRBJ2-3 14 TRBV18 CASGRRDGTDTQYF
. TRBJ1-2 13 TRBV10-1 CASSERRSNGYTF
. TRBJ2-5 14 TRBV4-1 CASSQVGVIGTQYF
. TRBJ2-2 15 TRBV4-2 CASSQPSDYTGELFF
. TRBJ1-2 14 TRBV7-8 CASSLAGEDYGYTF
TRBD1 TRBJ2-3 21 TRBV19 CASSKRLGQGASPQGTDTQYF
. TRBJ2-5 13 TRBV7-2 CASSQDPVETQYF
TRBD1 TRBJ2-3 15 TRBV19 CASSMGQISTDTQYF
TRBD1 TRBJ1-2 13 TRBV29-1 CSVEDRGRGGYTF
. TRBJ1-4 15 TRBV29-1 CSAARLREAGEKLFF
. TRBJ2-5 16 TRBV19 CASSISRGVGQETQYF